The rows below give T cell receptor beta chains drawn from one sample of a study of T-cell reconstitution after alpha-beta-depleted transplantation in children. MiXCR, applied by TCRdb to the PCR reads, yields one record per CDR3 protein. The sample has under 60,000 distinct CDR3 sequences; 5.5% to 7.5% are singletons. The sample in question was PBMCs, mostly from graft donor cells, obtained 60 days after TCRalphabeta/CD19-depleted stem cell transplant. The receptors were gathered from a female patient between 2 and 15 years old who had a stem cell transplant for aplastic anemia, so the T cells may come from the graft donor. Both conserved end residues are part of each CDR3. A D gene is named only where the DNA matches it firmly. Clone size is stated in some rows and not others, as once, few, many or a class when expanded.

d_call: NA
cdr3_length: 14
v_call: TRBV6-1
clone_size: few
j_call: TRBJ1-4
cdr3_aa: CASRGTPTGEKLFF
cdr3_nt: TGTGCCAGCAGGGGGACGCCAACGGGGGAAAAACTGTTTTTT

d_call: TRBD1
cdr3_length: 15
v_call: TRBV7-9
clone_size: many
j_call: TRBJ2-5
cdr3_aa: CASSLWTGGPQTQYF
cdr3_nt: TGTGCCAGCAGCTTATGGACAGGGGGTCCGCAGACCCAGTACTTC

d_call: TRBD1
cdr3_length: 11
v_call: TRBV29-1
clone_size: many
j_call: TRBJ1-2
cdr3_aa: CSVTGVGGYTF
cdr3_nt: TGCAGTGTAACAGGGGTCGGAGGCTACACCTTC

d_call: TRBD1
cdr3_length: 14
v_call: TRBV28
clone_size: many
j_call: TRBJ2-2
cdr3_aa: CASRQGANTGELFF
cdr3_nt: TGTGCGAGCCGACAGGGGGCGAACACCGGGGAGCTGTTTTTT

d_call: TRBD1
cdr3_length: 17
v_call: TRBV5-1
clone_size: many
j_call: TRBJ2-6
cdr3_aa: CASSSMGQGTGANVLTF
cdr3_nt: TGCGCCAGCAGCTCGATGGGACAGGGCACTGGGGCCAACGTCCTGACTTTC

d_call: NA
cdr3_length: 14
v_call: TRBV29-1
clone_size: many
j_call: TRBJ1-1
cdr3_aa: CSVEDPSGNTEAFF
cdr3_nt: TGCAGCGTTGAAGATCCATCGGGCAACACTGAAGCTTTCTTT

d_call: NA
cdr3_length: 16
v_call: TRBV7-9
clone_size: many
j_call: TRBJ2-1
cdr3_aa: CASRVRGLAEADEQFF
cdr3_nt: TGTGCCAGCAGGGTGAGGGGGCTAGCGGAGGCCGATGAGCAGTTCTTC

d_call: NA
cdr3_length: 14
v_call: TRBV28
clone_size: many
j_call: TRBJ1-5
cdr3_aa: CASTSYGRSQPQHF
cdr3_nt: TGTGCCAGCACGAGCTATGGCCGAAGCCAGCCCCAGCATTTT

d_call: TRBD1
cdr3_length: 15
v_call: TRBV20-1
clone_size: many
j_call: TRBJ1-2
cdr3_aa: CSATQPGQGGKGYTF
cdr3_nt: TGCAGTGCTACTCAACCGGGACAGGGCGGGAAGGGCTACACCTTC

d_call: TRBD2
cdr3_length: 17
v_call: TRBV29-1
clone_size: few
j_call: TRBJ2-7
cdr3_aa: CSVGGTSGRAGSREQYF
cdr3_nt: TGCAGCGTTGGAGGGACTAGCGGGAGGGCCGGGTCTCGGGAGCAGTACTTC

d_call: NA
cdr3_length: 13
v_call: TRBV9
clone_size: many
j_call: TRBJ1-1
cdr3_aa: CASSVTPNTEAFF
cdr3_nt: TGTGCCAGCAGCGTAACTCCCAACACTGAAGCTTTCTTT

d_call: NA
cdr3_length: 15
v_call: TRBV7-9
clone_size: NA
j_call: TRBJ2-5
cdr3_aa: CASSLGVFWWETQYF
cdr3_nt: TGTGCCAGCAGCTTGGGAGTCTTTTGGTGGGAGACCCAGTACTTC

d_call: NA
cdr3_length: 13
v_call: TRBV19
clone_size: few
j_call: TRBJ1-6
cdr3_aa: CASSGGLNSPLHF
cdr3_nt: TGTGCCAGTAGTGGAGGACTTAATTCACCCCTCCACTTT

d_call: NA
cdr3_length: 13
v_call: TRBV24-1
clone_size: many
j_call: TRBJ1-1
cdr3_aa: CATGDAMNTEAFF
cdr3_nt: TGTGCCACCGGGGACGCAATGAACACTGAAGCTTTCTTT

d_call: TRBD1
cdr3_length: 14
v_call: TRBV20-1
clone_size: few
j_call: TRBJ2-7
cdr3_aa: CSAKDRDRGYEQYF
cdr3_nt: TGCAGTGCTAAGGACCGGGACAGGGGTTACGAGCAGTACTTC

d_call: NA
cdr3_length: 12
v_call: TRBV7-9
clone_size: many
j_call: TRBJ2-7
cdr3_aa: CASSSMTYEQYF
cdr3_nt: TGTGCCAGCAGCTCGATGACCTACGAGCAGTACTTC

d_call: TRBD1
cdr3_length: 15
v_call: TRBV4-3
clone_size: many
j_call: TRBJ1-1
cdr3_aa: CASSQIRTGATEAFF
cdr3_nt: TGCGCCAGCAGCCAAATCCGGACAGGGGCGACTGAAGCTTTCTTT

d_call: NA
cdr3_length: 14
v_call: TRBV5-1
clone_size: few
j_call: TRBJ2-6
cdr3_aa: CASSLNAGANVLTF
cdr3_nt: TGCGCCAGCAGCTTGAATGCTGGGGCCAACGTCCTGACTTTC

d_call: NA
cdr3_length: 16
v_call: TRBV5-1
clone_size: many
j_call: TRBJ2-7
cdr3_aa: CASSSLGRFASYEQYF
cdr3_nt: TGCGCCAGCAGCTCCCTAGGGAGGTTTGCCTCCTACGAGCAGTACTTC

d_call: TRBD1
cdr3_length: 15
v_call: TRBV6-5
clone_size: many
j_call: TRBJ1-6
cdr3_aa: CASTSYRGNNSPLHF
cdr3_nt: TGTGCCAGCACTTCTTACAGGGGCAATAATTCACCCCTCCACTTT

d_call: TRBD1
cdr3_length: 14
v_call: TRBV18
clone_size: few
j_call: TRBJ1-2
cdr3_aa: CASSPGQGVGGYTF
cdr3_nt: TGTGCCAGCTCACCTGGACAGGGGGTTGGAGGCTACACCTTC

d_call: TRBD1
cdr3_length: 16
v_call: TRBV9
clone_size: many
j_call: TRBJ2-5
cdr3_aa: CASSVVAGGPQETQYF
cdr3_nt: TGTGCCAGCAGCGTAGTGGCAGGGGGTCCGCAAGAGACCCAGTACTTC

d_call: NA
cdr3_length: 16
v_call: TRBV12-3/TRBV12-4
clone_size: many
j_call: TRBJ1-5
cdr3_aa: CASCAGLQSQSQPQHF
cdr3_nt: TGTGCCAGCTGCGCGGGACTCCAATCGCAAAGTCAGCCCCAGCATTTT

d_call: NA
cdr3_length: 16
v_call: TRBV15
clone_size: many
j_call: TRBJ2-4
cdr3_aa: CATSSVGSPAKNIQYF
cdr3_nt: TGTGCCACCAGCAGTGTTGGGTCCCCAGCCAAAAACATTCAGTACTTC

d_call: NA
cdr3_length: 15
v_call: TRBV4-1
clone_size: many
j_call: TRBJ2-2
cdr3_aa: CASSQGGSTHGELFF
cdr3_nt: TGCGCCAGCAGCCAAGGGGGTAGTACCCACGGGGAGCTGTTTTTT

d_call: TRBD1
cdr3_length: 18
v_call: TRBV24-1
clone_size: many
j_call: TRBJ2-6
cdr3_aa: CATSRSVGQGAGANVLTF
cdr3_nt: TGTGCCACCAGTCGGTCTGTGGGACAGGGGGCTGGGGCCAACGTCCTGACTTTC

d_call: TRBD2
cdr3_length: 14
v_call: TRBV20-1
clone_size: many
j_call: TRBJ2-1
cdr3_aa: CSASGLAGGNEQFF
cdr3_nt: TGCAGTGCTAGTGGCCTAGCGGGGGGCAATGAGCAGTTCTTC

d_call: NA
cdr3_length: 11
v_call: TRBV10-2
clone_size: many
j_call: TRBJ2-3
cdr3_aa: CASSVTASQYF
cdr3_nt: TGCGCCAGCAGTGTGACCGCGTCGCAGTATTTT

d_call: NA
cdr3_length: 15
v_call: TRBV7-9
clone_size: NA
j_call: TRBJ1-3
cdr3_aa: CASSSRGPSGNTIYF
cdr3_nt: TGTGCCAGCAGCTCTCGGGGCCCCTCTGGAAACACCATATATTTT

d_call: TRBD1
cdr3_length: 15
v_call: TRBV7-9
clone_size: many
j_call: TRBJ1-1
cdr3_aa: CASSSRDRAPTEAFF
cdr3_nt: TGTGCCAGCAGCTCCCGGGACAGGGCCCCCACTGAAGCTTTCTTT

d_call: NA
cdr3_length: 14
v_call: TRBV12-3/TRBV12-4
clone_size: medium-sized
j_call: TRBJ1-1
cdr3_aa: CASGTRTARTEAFF
cdr3_nt: TGTGCCAGCGGTACCCGGACGGCGCGGACTGAAGCTTTCTTT

d_call: TRBD2
cdr3_length: 16
v_call: TRBV12-3/TRBV12-4
clone_size: many
j_call: TRBJ2-3
cdr3_aa: CASSLGLAGGTDTQYF
cdr3_nt: TGTGCCAGCAGCTTAGGACTAGCGGGGGGCACAGATACGCAGTATTTT

d_call: NA
cdr3_length: 13
v_call: TRBV29-1
clone_size: many
j_call: TRBJ2-1
cdr3_aa: CSVVRETYNEQFF
cdr3_nt: TGCAGCGTTGTCAGGGAAACCTACAATGAGCAGTTCTTC

d_call: NA
cdr3_length: 13
v_call: TRBV4-1
clone_size: many
j_call: TRBJ2-7
cdr3_aa: CASSLEGTYEQYF
cdr3_nt: TGCGCCAGCAGCCTTGAAGGGACCTACGAGCAGTACTTC

d_call: NA
cdr3_length: 13
v_call: TRBV7-2
clone_size: many
j_call: TRBJ2-7
cdr3_aa: CASRPDWTYEQYF
cdr3_nt: TGTGCCAGCAGGCCGGACTGGACCTACGAGCAGTACTTC

d_call: TRBD1
cdr3_length: 16
v_call: TRBV4-1
clone_size: NA
j_call: TRBJ1-1
cdr3_aa: CASSQGGTGVGTEAFF
cdr3_nt: TGCGCCAGCAGCCAGGGAGGGACAGGGGTTGGGACTGAAGCTTTCTTT

d_call: NA
cdr3_length: 14
v_call: TRBV2
clone_size: NA
j_call: TRBJ2-5
cdr3_aa: CASAPRRSGETQYF
cdr3_nt: TGTGCCAGCGCTCCCAGGCGGTCCGGGGAGACCCAGTACTTC

d_call: NA
cdr3_length: 13
v_call: TRBV5-1
clone_size: many
j_call: TRBJ2-1
cdr3_aa: CASSLDSGRKQFF
cdr3_nt: TGCGCCAGCAGCTTGGACTCCGGGCGAAAGCAGTTCTTC

d_call: NA
cdr3_length: 15
v_call: TRBV7-9
clone_size: many
j_call: TRBJ2-1
cdr3_aa: CATTRLTLTNNEQFF
cdr3_nt: TGTGCCACCACACGACTAACACTCACCAACAATGAGCAGTTCTTC

d_call: TRBD2
cdr3_length: 13
v_call: TRBV2
clone_size: few
j_call: TRBJ2-5
cdr3_aa: CASRGTSTGTQYF
cdr3_nt: TGTGCCAGCAGGGGGACTAGCACGGGGACCCAGTACTTC